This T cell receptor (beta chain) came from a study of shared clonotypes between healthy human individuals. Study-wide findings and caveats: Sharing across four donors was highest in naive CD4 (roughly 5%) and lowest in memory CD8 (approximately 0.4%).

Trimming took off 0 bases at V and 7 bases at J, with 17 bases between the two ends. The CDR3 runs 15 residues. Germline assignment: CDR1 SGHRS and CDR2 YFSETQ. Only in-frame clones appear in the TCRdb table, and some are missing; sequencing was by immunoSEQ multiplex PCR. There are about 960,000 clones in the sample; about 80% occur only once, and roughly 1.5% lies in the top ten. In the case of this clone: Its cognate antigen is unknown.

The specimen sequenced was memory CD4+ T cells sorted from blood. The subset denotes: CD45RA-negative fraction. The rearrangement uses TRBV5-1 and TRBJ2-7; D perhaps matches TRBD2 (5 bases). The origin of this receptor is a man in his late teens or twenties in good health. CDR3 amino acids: CASSLDGLREGEQYF. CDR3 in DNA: TGCGCCAGCAGCTTGGACGGGCTCCGAGAGGGTGAGCAGTACTTC.